These 6 T cell receptor beta chains share one sample of origin, sequenced in a study of graft-versus-host responses after intestinal transplantation. Repertoires were generated with immunoSEQ multiplex PCR, while TCRdb's copy carries only in-frame clones and drops some. Among roughly 15,000 clones listed, around 40% were seen once. Responders that carried the CFSE label, some 200,000 of them, were plated with some 200,000 irradiated, violet-dye-labeled stimulator cells. Here the sequenced sample was alloreactive CD8+ T cells from a mixed lymphocyte reaction culture, taken before intestinal transplant. Subset noted: CFSE-low proliferating T cells sorted from roughly 6-day pre-transplant mixed lymphocyte reaction (GvH or HvG direction). These receptors were obtained from a human patient who received an intestinal transplant.

This clone was picked up a small number of times. CDR3 sequence: CASSYRGGNTIYF. The CDR3 nucleotides read TGTGCCAGCAGTTACAGGGGTGGAAACACCATATATTTT. V gene TRBV5-5 combines with J gene TRBJ1-3; 7 nucleotides line up with TRBD1. The CDR3 extends over 13 amino acids. Germline V gene data show CDR1 as SGHKS and CDR2 as YYEKEE (reference sequence). Trimming cost V 5 bases and J 3 bases; bases outside gene matches: 2.

Only a few counts were recorded for this clone. The V call is TRBV30, the J call TRBJ1-1, with 9 bases lining up with TRBD1. Germline V gene sequence: CDR1 GTSNPN, CDR2 SVGIG (reference sequence). With V trimmed by 3 bases and J by 6 bases, 8 bases remained unmatched. This CDR3 is built from 14 residues. The CDR3: CAWSHGTGFSEAFF. The CDR3 DNA reads as TGTGCCTGGAGCCACGGGACAGGGTTTTCTGAAGCTTTCTTT.

In its sample, this clone is medium-sized. V and J are TRBV5-6 and TRBJ1-1; D not resolved. This CDR3 spans 16 amino acids. The V and J ends lost 4 bases and 7 bases respectively, with 23 bases between them. The germline CDR1 and CDR2 sequences are SGHDT and YYEEEE. CDR3 sequence reads: CASSPKPFTALLEAFF. The DNA for the CDR3 is TGTGCCAGCAGCCCTAAGCCCTTTACAGCCCTCCTTGAAGCTTTCTTT.

The chain links TRBV7-9 to TRBJ2-5, with TRBD2 identical over 8 bases. The ends lost 3 bases at V and 1 base at J; junction bases unmatched: 7. Per the germline V gene, CDR1 is SEHNR and CDR2 is FQNEAQ (reference sequence). The CDR3 totals 16 residues. CDR3 sequence: CASSFPSGQGQETQYF. CDR3 nucleotides: TGTGCCAGCAGCTTTCCTAGCGGGCAAGGCCAAGAGACCCAGTACTTC.

The sample holds a few counts of this clone. This chain joins TRBV6-1 and TRBJ2-7, with 9 bases that match TRBD2. The germline gives CDR1 MNHNS, CDR2 SASEGT. The CDR3 is 13 amino acids. With V trimmed by 10 bases and J by 5 bases, 9 bases remained unmatched. CDR3 bases: TGTGCCACCTCCGGGACTAGCCGCGACGAGCAGTACTTC. Translating gives CATSGTSRDEQYF.

The V call is TRBV14, the J call TRBJ1-1; D is ambiguous. This CDR3 has 15 residues. Germline-derived CDR1 and CDR2 are SGHDN and FVKESK. V was clipped by 0 bases and J by 5 bases, with 13 bases between them. The DNA for the CDR3 is TGTGCCAGCAGCCAAGATTTGATTTGGGGAACTGAAGCTTTCTTT. It is translated as CASSQDLIWGTEAFF.